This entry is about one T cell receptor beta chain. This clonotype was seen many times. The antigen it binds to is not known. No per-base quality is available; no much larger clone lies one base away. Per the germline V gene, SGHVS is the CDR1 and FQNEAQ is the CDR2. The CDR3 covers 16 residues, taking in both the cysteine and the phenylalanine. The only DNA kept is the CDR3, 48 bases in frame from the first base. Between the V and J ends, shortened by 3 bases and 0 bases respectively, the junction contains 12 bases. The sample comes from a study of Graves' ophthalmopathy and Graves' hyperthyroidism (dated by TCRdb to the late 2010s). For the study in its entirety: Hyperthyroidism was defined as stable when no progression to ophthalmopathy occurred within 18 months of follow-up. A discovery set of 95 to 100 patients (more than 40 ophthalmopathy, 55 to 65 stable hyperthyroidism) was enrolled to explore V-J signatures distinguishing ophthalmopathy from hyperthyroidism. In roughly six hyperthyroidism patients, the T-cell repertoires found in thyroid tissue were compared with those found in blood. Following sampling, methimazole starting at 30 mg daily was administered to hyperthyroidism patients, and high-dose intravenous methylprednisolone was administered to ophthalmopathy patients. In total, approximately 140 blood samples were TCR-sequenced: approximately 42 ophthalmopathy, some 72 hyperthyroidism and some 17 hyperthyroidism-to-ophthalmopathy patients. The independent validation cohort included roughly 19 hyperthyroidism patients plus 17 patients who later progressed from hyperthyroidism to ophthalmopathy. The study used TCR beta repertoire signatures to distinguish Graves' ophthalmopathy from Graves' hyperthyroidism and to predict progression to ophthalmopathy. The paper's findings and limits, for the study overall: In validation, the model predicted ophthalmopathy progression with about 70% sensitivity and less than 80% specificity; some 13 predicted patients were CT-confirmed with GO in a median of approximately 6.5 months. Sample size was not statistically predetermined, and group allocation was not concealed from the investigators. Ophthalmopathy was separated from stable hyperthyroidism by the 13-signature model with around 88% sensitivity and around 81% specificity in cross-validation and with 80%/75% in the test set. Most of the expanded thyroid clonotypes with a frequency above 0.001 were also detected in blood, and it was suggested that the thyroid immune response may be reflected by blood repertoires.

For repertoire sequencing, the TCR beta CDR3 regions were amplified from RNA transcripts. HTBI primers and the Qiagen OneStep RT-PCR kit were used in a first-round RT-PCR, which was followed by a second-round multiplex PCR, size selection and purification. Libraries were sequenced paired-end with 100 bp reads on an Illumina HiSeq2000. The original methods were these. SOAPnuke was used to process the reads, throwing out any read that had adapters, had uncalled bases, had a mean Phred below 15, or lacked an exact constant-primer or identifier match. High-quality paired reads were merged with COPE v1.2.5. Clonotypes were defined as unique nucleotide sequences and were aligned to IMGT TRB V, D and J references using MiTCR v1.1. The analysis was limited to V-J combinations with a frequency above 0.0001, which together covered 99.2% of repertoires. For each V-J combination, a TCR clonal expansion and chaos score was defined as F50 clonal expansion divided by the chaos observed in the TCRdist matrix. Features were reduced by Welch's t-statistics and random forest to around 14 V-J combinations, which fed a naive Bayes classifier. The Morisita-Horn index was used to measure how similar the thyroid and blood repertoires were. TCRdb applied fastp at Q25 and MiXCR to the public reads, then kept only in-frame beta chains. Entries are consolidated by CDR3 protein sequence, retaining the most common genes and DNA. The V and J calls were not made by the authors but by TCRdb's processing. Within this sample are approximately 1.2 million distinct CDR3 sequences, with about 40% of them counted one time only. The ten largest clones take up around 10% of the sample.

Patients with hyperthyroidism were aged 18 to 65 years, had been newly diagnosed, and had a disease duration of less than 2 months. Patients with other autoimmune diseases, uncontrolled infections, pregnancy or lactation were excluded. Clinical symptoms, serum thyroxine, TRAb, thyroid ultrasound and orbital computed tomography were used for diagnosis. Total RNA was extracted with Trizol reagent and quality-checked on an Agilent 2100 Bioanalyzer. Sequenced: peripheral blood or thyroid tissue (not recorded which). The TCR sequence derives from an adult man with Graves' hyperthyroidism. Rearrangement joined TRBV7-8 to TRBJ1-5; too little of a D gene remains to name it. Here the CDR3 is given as CASSFDIRISNQPQHF. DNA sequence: TGTGCCAGCAGCTTTGACATACGGATTAGCAATCAGCCCCAGCATTTT.